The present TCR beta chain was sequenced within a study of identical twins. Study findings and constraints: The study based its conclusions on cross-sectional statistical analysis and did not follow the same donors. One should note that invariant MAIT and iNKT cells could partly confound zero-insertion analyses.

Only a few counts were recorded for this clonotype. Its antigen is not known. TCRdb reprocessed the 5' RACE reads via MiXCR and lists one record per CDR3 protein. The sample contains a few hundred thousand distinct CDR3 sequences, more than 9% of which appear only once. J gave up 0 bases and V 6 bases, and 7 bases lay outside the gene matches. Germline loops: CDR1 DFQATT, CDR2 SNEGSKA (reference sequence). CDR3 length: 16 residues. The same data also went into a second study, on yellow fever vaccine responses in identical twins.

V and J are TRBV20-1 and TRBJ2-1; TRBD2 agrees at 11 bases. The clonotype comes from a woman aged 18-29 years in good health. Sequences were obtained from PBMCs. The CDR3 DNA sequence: TGCAGTGCCATCGGCCTAGCGGGGGGCTCCTACAATGAGCAGTTCTTC. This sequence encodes CSAIGLAGGSYNEQFF.